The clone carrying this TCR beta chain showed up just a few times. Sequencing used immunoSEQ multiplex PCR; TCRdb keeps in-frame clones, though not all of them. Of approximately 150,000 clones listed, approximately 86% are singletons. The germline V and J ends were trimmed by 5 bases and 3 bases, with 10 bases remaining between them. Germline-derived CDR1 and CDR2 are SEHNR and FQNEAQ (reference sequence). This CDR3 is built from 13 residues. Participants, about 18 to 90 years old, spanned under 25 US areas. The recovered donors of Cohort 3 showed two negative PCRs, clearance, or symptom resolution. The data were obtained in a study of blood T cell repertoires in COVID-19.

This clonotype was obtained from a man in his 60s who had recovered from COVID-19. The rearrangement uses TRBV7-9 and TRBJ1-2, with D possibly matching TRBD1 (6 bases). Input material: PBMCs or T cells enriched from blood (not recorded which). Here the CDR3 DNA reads TGTGCCAGCAGCCTGGGGGCAGACTATGGCTACACCTTC. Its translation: CASSLGADYGYTF. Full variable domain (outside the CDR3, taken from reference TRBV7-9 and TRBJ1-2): DTGVSQNPRHKITKRGQNVTFRCDPISEHNRLYWYRQTLGQGPEFLTYFQNEAQLEKSRLLSDRFSAERPKGSFSTLEIQRTEQGDSAMYLCASSLGADYGYTFGSGTRLTVV.